The 26 T cell receptor beta chains below all came from one sample that was sequenced in a study of shared clonotypes between healthy human individuals. TCRdb's table, derived via immunoSEQ multiplex PCR, lists solely in-frame clones and lacks some. The sample lists about 2.3 million clones, 92% occurring once. The sequencing input was naive CD4+ T cells from PBMCs. Subset meaning: CD45RA+ positively selected. These receptor sequences come from a man younger than 35 in good health. Some clones in this sample may be carry-over from other donors' samples.

The rearrangement joins TRBV30 to TRBJ1-5, with a weak D call TRBD1 (6 bases). V dropped 3 bases and J dropped 5 bases, with 11 bases sitting between them. Germline V CDR1 and CDR2: GTSNPN, SVGIG (reference sequence). The CDR3 has 13 residues. This CDR3 is CAWSGGPDQPQHF. CDR3 DNA sequence: TGTGCCTGGAGCGGGGGGCCTGATCAGCCCCAGCATTTT.

The CDR3: CASSANSGRTDTQYF. The CDR3 DNA reads as TGTGCCAGCAGCGCGAATAGCGGGAGAACAGATACGCAGTATTTT. The gene calls are TRBV9 and TRBJ2-3; TRBD2 agrees at 9 bases. Germline V gives CDR1 SGDLS, CDR2 YYNGEE. There are 15 residues in the CDR3. Germline trimming cut 3 bases from V and 3 bases from J; bases unmatched to any gene: 5.

The J gene is TRBJ1-4, the V gene TRBV5-1; TRBD1 might be the D (5 bases). Trimming took 5 bases from V and 7 from J, leaving 18 bases between them. This CDR3 is 15 amino acids long. Germline V gene data show CDR1 as SGHRS and CDR2 as YFSETQ. CDR3 region: CASRSSGTSAEKLFF. DNA for the CDR3: TGCGCCAGCAGGTCCTCCGGGACGTCTGCTGAAAAACTGTTTTTT.

The CDR3 region is CASSTDRGLNQPQHF. The CDR3 DNA reads as TGTGCCAGCAGCACGGACAGGGGCCTCAATCAGCCCCAGCATTTT. The chain links TRBV6-6 to TRBJ1-5; 9 positions agree with TRBD1. Germline V CDR1 and CDR2: MNHNY, SVGAGI (reference sequence). The CDR3 loop spans 15 amino acids. V lost 6 bases, J lost 3 bases, and 6 bases stayed unmatched.

This clone has only one observation. This chain joins TRBV4-3 and TRBJ2-3; 9 positions match TRBD1. The CDR3 is made up of 15 amino acids. Germline CDR1 is LGHNA and CDR2 is YSLEER. V was clipped by 2 bases and J by 1 base; unmatched bases: 1. The CDR3 sequence: CASSQYRGRTDTQYF. In DNA form, the CDR3 reads TGCGCCAGCAGCCAATACAGGGGGCGCACAGATACGCAGTATTTT.

V gene TRBV7-3 combines with J gene TRBJ2-2, with TRBD1 matching over 8 bases. Germline CDR1 is SGHTA and CDR2 is FQGTGA. This CDR3 contains 17 residues. Unmatched junction bases numbered 11, after V lost 5 bases and J lost 3 bases. The CDR3 DNA sequence: TGTGCCAGCAGCATTGATCCAGGGGGCCGGTACACCGGGGAGCTGTTTTTT. It encodes CASSIDPGGRYTGELFF. Drawing the rest from reference TRBV7-3 and TRBJ2-2, the complete variable domain is GAGVSQTPSNKVTEKGKYVELRCDPISGHTALYWYRQSLGQGPEFLIYFQGTGAADDSGLPNDRFFAVRPEGSVSTLKIQRTERGDSAVYLCASSIDPGGRYTGELFFGEGSRLTVL.

The V gene is TRBV28, the J gene TRBJ1-5, with D perhaps matching TRBD1 (5 bases). CDR1 and CDR2 (germline): MDHEN, SYDVKM. Trimming shortened V by 5 bases and J by 4 bases, and 21 bases separated the two germline ends. The CDR3 is made up of 17 amino acids. CDR3 region: CASSPWGRGDRNQPQHF. CDR3 nucleotides: TGTGCCAGCAGTCCGTGGGGAAGGGGTGATCGAAATCAGCCCCAGCATTTT.

This clone was counted a few times. The rearrangement uses TRBV11-2 and TRBJ1-1; D gene uncertain. V lost 0 bases and J lost 11, with 13 bases in between. This CDR3 region has 13 residues. Germline V lookup: CDR1 SGHAT, CDR2 FQNNGV. The CDR3 nucleotides read TGTGCCAGCAGCTTAGATCGGGCAGGCCGGGCTTTCTTT. Amino acid sequence: CASSLDRAGRAFF. Looking up the rest from reference TRBV11-2 and TRBJ1-1 gives the full variable domain: EAGVAQSPRYKIIEKRQSVAFWCNPISGHATLYWYQQILGQGPKLLIQFQNNGVVDDSQLPKDRFSAERLKGVDSTLKIQPAKLEDSAVYLCASSLDRAGRAFFGQGTRLTVV.

The chain carries TRBV2 and TRBJ2-7; 10 bases agree with TRBD1. In germline, CDR1 is SNHLY, CDR2 FYNNEI. With V trimmed by 6 bases and J by 6 bases, 8 bases remained unmatched. The CDR3 has 14 amino acids. CDR3 region: CASRHGQGEGEQYF. Here the CDR3 DNA reads TGTGCCAGCAGGCATGGACAGGGGGAGGGCGAGCAGTACTTC. Full variable domain (missing parts from reference TRBV2 and TRBJ2-7): EPEVTQTPSHQVTQMGQEVILRCVPISNHLYFYWYRQILGQKVEFLVSFYNNEISEKSEIFDDQFSVERPDGSNFTLKIRSTKLEDSAMYFCASRHGQGEGEQYFGPGTRLTVT.

The chain couples TRBV28 to TRBJ2-5, with 7 nucleotides matching TRBD1. Germline V gene sequence: CDR1 MDHEN, CDR2 SYDVKM. The ends lost 5 bases at V and 2 bases at J; junction bases unmatched: 5. This CDR3 is built from 14 residues. CDR3 region: CASSHRDRQETQYF. Written as DNA, the CDR3 is TGTGCCAGCAGTCATCGGGACAGACAAGAGACCCAGTACTTC.

CDR3 in amino acids: CASSSAGTAINEQFF. The CDR3 region has the DNA TGTGCCAGCTCATCCGCAGGGACCGCCATCAATGAGCAGTTCTTC. The rearrangement links TRBV18 to TRBJ2-1; D tentatively fits TRBD1 or TRBD2 (5 bases each). The CDR3 has 15 residues. V lost 5 bases and J lost 6, with 17 bases in between. Germline CDR1 KGHSH, CDR2 LQKENI.

The V gene is TRBV5-1, the J gene TRBJ1-1; maybe TRBD1 (5 bases). This CDR3 contains 14 residues. Per germline, CDR1 SGHRS and CDR2 YFSETQ. Trimming removed 2 bases at V and 4 bases at J, with 12 bases between. As DNA, the CDR3 is TGCGCCAGCAGCTTAAGGGGTTCGATCACTGAAGCTTTCTTT. Its protein product is CASSLRGSITEAFF.

The chain carries TRBV27 and TRBJ2-2, with TRBD1 as a possible D gene (6 bases). Germline-derived CDR1 and CDR2 are MNHEY and SMNVEV (reference sequence). The V gene lost 2 bases and the J gene lost 4 bases, with 11 bases spanning the gap. The CDR3 runs to 15 residues. CDR3 in DNA: TGTGCCAGCAGTTTACTCACAGGGACCACCGGGGAGCTGTTTTTT. The encoded protein is CASSLLTGTTGELFF.

This rearrangement joins TRBV11-2 to TRBJ1-5; possible D gene TRBD1, 6 bases. Between the trimmed V and J ends, which lost 8 bases and 7 bases, there was a span of 15 bases. From germline, CDR1 is SGHAT and CDR2 FQNNGV. The CDR3 is 13 residues long. The DNA of the CDR3 is TGTGCCAGCGGCGGGGGGGCTGGACAGCCCCAGCATTTT. It yields the protein CASGGGAGQPQHF.

The rearrangement joins TRBV5-1 to TRBJ2-1, with D perhaps being TRBD1 or TRBD2 (5 bases each). V lost 4 bases, J lost 2 bases, and 19 bases lay in between. CDR1 is SGHRS, CDR2 YFSETQ, per germline. This CDR3 spans 17 amino acids. For the CDR3, the DNA is TGCGCCAGCAGCCGGTCTTCCGGGACGGTTACCTACAATGAGCAGTTCTTC. Translation gives CASSRSSGTVTYNEQFF.

This rearrangement joins TRBV18 to TRBJ1-3; no firm D call. Trimming took 6 bases from V and 4 from J, leaving 7 bases between them. The CDR3 totals 12 residues. The germline V gene has CDR1 KGHSH and CDR2 LQKENI. CDR3 DNA sequence: TGTGCCAGCTCCGAACTAGGAAACACCATATATTTT. Translation: CASSELGNTIYF.

The chain couples TRBV10-3 to TRBJ1-2, with 7 bases that match TRBD1. This CDR3 comprises 15 residues. From germline, CDR1 is ENHRY and CDR2 SYGVKD. J gave up 8 bases and V 5 bases, and 14 bases lay outside the gene matches. The CDR3 nucleotides read TGTGCCATCAGTACCTCCGACAGGGAAGTTAGCGGCTACACCTTC. It translates to CAISTSDREVSGYTF.

Comment on this clone: Other DNA sequences from this sample encode an identical CDR3 as well. The gene calls are TRBV18 and TRBJ1-1; 8 bases map to TRBD1. V dropped 2 bases and J dropped 1; count of bases not matched to a gene: 0. CDR3 length equals 14 residues. Germline V gene lookup returns CDR1 KGHSH and CDR2 LQKENI. Here the CDR3 DNA reads TGTGCCAGCTCACCAGACAGGGGGAACACTGAAGCTTTCTTT. The encoded protein is CASSPDRGNTEAFF.

The rearrangement links TRBV7-2 to TRBJ2-2; D is possibly TRBD2 (5 bases). V was cut by 1 base and J by 4 bases, with 13 bases left in between. The CDR3 sequence is 16 residues long. Germline CDR1 and CDR2: SGHTA and FQGNSA. CDR3 coding DNA: TGTGCCAGCAGCTTAGGACTCCTGGCGGGCACCGGGGAGCTGTTTTTT. Protein product: CASSLGLLAGTGELFF.

V usage is TRBV11-2 and J usage is TRBJ2-3, with TRBD2 identical over 13 bases. The CDR3 has 16 residues. Germline V gene lookup returns CDR1 SGHAT and CDR2 FQNNGV. J lost 6 bases, V lost 2 bases, and 5 bases had no gene match. CDR3 sequence: CASSLWGLAGTDTQYF. The CDR3 DNA sequence: TGTGCCAGCAGCTTATGGGGACTAGCGGGAACCGATACGCAGTATTTT. Filled out from reference TRBV11-2 and TRBJ2-3, the complete variable domain reads EAGVAQSPRYKIIEKRQSVAFWCNPISGHATLYWYQQILGQGPKLLIQFQNNGVVDDSQLPKDRFSAERLKGVDSTLKIQPAKLEDSAVYLCASSLWGLAGTDTQYFGPGTRLTVL.

This chain uses TRBV28 with TRBJ2-2; 9 bases agree with TRBD2. Germline CDR1 reads MDHEN; CDR2 reads SYDVKM. The junction had 18 bases not matched to a gene; V was cut back by 0 bases and J by 7 bases. The CDR3 runs to 20 residues. CDR3 loop: CASSLWGRLAQREDDGELFF. CDR3 coding DNA: TGTGCCAGCAGTTTATGGGGACGACTCGCCCAGCGGGAGGACGACGGGGAGCTGTTTTTT.

The chain's CDR3 is CASSPIYRDSYEQYF. CDR3 in DNA: TGTGCCAGCAGCCCGATTTACAGGGATTCCTACGAGCAGTACTTC. The V gene is TRBV14, the J gene TRBJ2-7; D may be TRBD1 (6 bases). The CDR3 extends over 15 amino acids. In germline, CDR1 is SGHDN, CDR2 FVKESK. V was cut by 4 bases and J by 1 base, with 14 bases left in between.

V usage is TRBV28 and J usage is TRBJ1-4; 10 bases fit TRBD1. V was clipped by 4 bases and J by 6 bases; unmatched bases: 5. The CDR3 sequence is 15 residues long. The germline V gene has CDR1 MDHEN and CDR2 SYDVKM. DNA for the CDR3: TGTGCCAGCAGTTCAGCCGGGACAGGGGATGAAAAACTGTTTTTT. Amino acids: CASSSAGTGDEKLFF.

Written as DNA, the CDR3 is TGTGCCACAAAAGCAGGGACAGGGCGCGACGAGCAGTACTTC. It specifies CATKAGTGRDEQYF. The chain carries TRBV2 and TRBJ2-7; 9 bases align to TRBD1. Germline-derived CDR1 and CDR2 are SNHLY and FYNNEI. V dropped 10 bases and J dropped 5; count of bases not matched to a gene: 12. The CDR3 consists of 14 residues.

V and J are TRBV9 and TRBJ2-2, with TRBD2 as a possible D gene (5 bases). The CDR3 is made up of 16 amino acids. V lost 1 base and J 5 bases, leaving 15 bases between the germline ends. CDR1 SGDLS and CDR2 YYNGEE come from the germline V gene. Here the CDR3 DNA reads TGTGCCAGCAGCGTACTCGGTTCGGGGTCTACCGGGGAGCTGTTTTTT. This codes for CASSVLGSGSTGELFF.

The chain is built from TRBV5-1 and TRBJ2-3; TRBD2 is a possible D gene (6 bases). The germline CDR1 and CDR2 sequences are SGHRS and YFSETQ. V shed 4 bases and J shed 0 bases, with 12 bases lying between them. The CDR3 is 15 amino acids. CDR3 DNA: TGCGCCAGCAGCACGACTAGGGATAGCACAGATACGCAGTATTTT. It translates to CASSTTRDSTDTQYF.